This T cell receptor beta chain was observed in a study of T cell changes during pregnancy in multiple sclerosis (dated by TCRdb to the late 2010s). Turning to the overall study: The study examined how the T cell repertoire changed over the course of pregnancy in women with multiple sclerosis.

Preparation of the library involved the immunoSEQ multiplex PCR assay. TCRdb took this table from immuneACCESS and kept in-frame rearrangements with V and J called. Such tables lack part of the clones; where checked against another copy, unresolved V genes explain under half of the gap, and the rest is unexplained. The sample table holds 75,000 to 95,000 clones, of which approximately 88% were seen once. About 1% of the sample is held by the ten biggest clonotypes. Inclusive of the bounding cysteine and phenylalanine, the CDR3 is 17 residues long. Kept here is only the CDR3 DNA, which spans 51 bases and is read in frame from base 1. The germline V gene encodes CDR1 SGHTS and CDR2 YDEGEE. V trim: 4 bases; J trim: 2 bases; unmatched bases: 6. Concerning this clone: The clone's antigen remains unknown. Base qualities are not recorded, but no much larger clone differs from it by a single base.

This sequence originates from a female donor in good health, enrolled as a control in a pregnancy study. The rearranged chain carries TRBV5-8 and TRBJ2-6; 10 middle bases align to TRBD1. The sequences come from peripheral blood, collected in the first trimester of pregnancy. CDR3 protein: CASSHRQGAAGANVLTF. The nucleotide sequence is given as TGTGCCAGCAGCCATAGACAGGGGGCGGCTGGGGCCAACGTCCTGACTTTC.